These T cell receptor beta chains were read from a single sample in a study of identical twins. TCRdb recomputed calls from the 5' RACE reads with MiXCR, one row per CDR3 protein. Among 1.5 million or so distinct CDR3 sequences listed, about 32% were seen once. The material sequenced was cord blood. The origin of the receptors is a newborn girl in good health. CDR3s include the opening cysteine and the closing phenylalanine or tryptophan. The D gene is left open where the match is weak. Rows give clone size only sometimes, using once, few, many, or a class for an expanded clone.

clone size	V gene	D gene	J gene	CDR3 DNA	CDR3 protein
few	TRBV20-1	.	TRBJ1-1	TGCAGTACTCTACCACCCCGAGGGACTGAAGCTTTCTTT	CSTLPPRGTEAFF
.	TRBV7-9	.	TRBJ2-1	TGTGCCAGCAGCTTATGGGATGACAATGAGCAGTTCTTC	CASSLWDDNEQFF
.	TRBV20-1	.	TRBJ1-4	TGCAGTGCTAGAGCAGGGTTTGAAAAACTGTTTTTT	CSARAGFEKLFF
.	TRBV28	.	TRBJ2-5	TGTGCCAGCAGTCCTCCCCAGGGCCCCTGGGGGACCCAGTACTTC	CASSPPQGPWGTQYF
.	TRBV7-7	TRBD2	TRBJ2-2	TGTGCCAGCAGCCCGTTTTTGCGGGAGGTCACCGGGGAGCTGTTTTTT	CASSPFLREVTGELFF
.	TRBV6-2/TRBV6-3	.	TRBJ2-4	TGTGCCAGCAGCCTCTCAGCGGAGATTGCCAAAAACATTCAGTACTTC	CASSLSAEIAKNIQYF
.	TRBV12-3/TRBV12-4	TRBD1	TRBJ1-1	TGTGCCAGCAGTTCCTTACGGACAGGGGGTCCGAACACTGAAGCTTTCTTT	CASSSLRTGGPNTEAFF
few	TRBV5-6	TRBD1	TRBJ2-7	TGTGCCAGCAGCCTCCGGGACAGGGTCTCGGGCCCTCTTGTCTACGAGCAGTACTTC	CASSLRDRVSGPLVYEQYF
.	TRBV4-1	.	TRBJ2-7	TGCGCCAGCAGCCAAGAGCCTCGGACATCTGGTGAGCAGTACTTC	CASSQEPRTSGEQYF
.	TRBV18	TRBD2	TRBJ2-5	TGTGCCAGCTCACCACGCTCGACGGGAGGGAAGTACTTC	CASSPRSTGGKYF
.	TRBV12-3/TRBV12-4	TRBD2	TRBJ2-7	TGTGCCAGCAGTCCCCCGCTAGCGGGAGGTCTTTACGAGCAGTACTTC	CASSPPLAGGLYEQYF
few	TRBV5-1	TRBD1	TRBJ2-2	TGCGCCAGCAGCTTGACAGGGGGACTGAACACCGGGGAGCTGTTTTTT	CASSLTGGLNTGELFF
.	TRBV20-1	TRBD1	TRBJ2-7	TGCAGTGCTACCTCTCCGGGACAGGGAGTCCACGAGCAGTACTTC	CSATSPGQGVHEQYF
few	TRBV24-1	.	TRBJ2-3	TGTGCCACCAGTGATACCGGACAGATCATCACAGATACGCAGTATTTT	CATSDTGQIITDTQYF
.	TRBV29-1	TRBD1	TRBJ2-7	TGCAGCGCCGGGGACAGGGCGAACCTAGGCGAGCAGTACTTC	CSAGDRANLGEQYF
few	TRBV7-9	.	TRBJ1-1	TGTGCCAGCAGCTTATCGCCGGGACATAAAAACACTGAAGCTTTCTTT	CASSLSPGHKNTEAFF
few	TRBV9	.	TRBJ2-3	TGTGCCAGCAGCGTATACGCCGGCACAGATACGCAGTATTTT	CASSVYAGTDTQYF
once	TRBV18	TRBD2	TRBJ2-5	TGTGCCAGCTCACCCATGACTAGCGGTACTATTTACAATGAGCAGTACTTC	CASSPMTSGTIYNEQYF
few	TRBV5-5	TRBD1	TRBJ1-1	TGTGCCAGCAGCGCCGGACAGGGGCGGGACACTGAAGCTTTCTTT	CASSAGQGRDTEAFF
.	TRBV14	.	TRBJ1-4	TGTGCCAGCAGCCAAGGATCCTTCAGTGGAGAAAAACTGTTTTTT	CASSQGSFSGEKLFF
many	TRBV29-1	TRBD2	TRBJ2-1	TGCAGCGTTGAACTAGCGGAGAACAATGAGCAGTTCTTC	CSVELAENNEQFF
.	TRBV6-5	.	TRBJ1-5	TGTGCCAGCAAGGTAAGGGGAGCGAATCAGCCCCAGCATTTT	CASKVRGANQPQHF